Below are 25 T cell receptor beta chains sequenced from a single sample in a study of CD8 T cells in ankylosing spondylitis. TCRdb reanalysed the 5' RACE reads using MiXCR and keeps one entry per CDR3 protein. This sample has 200,000 to 250,000 distinct CDR3 sequences, with approximately 10% found just once. The sample comprised blood, either unsorted or a sorted T cell fraction (not recorded which). All receptors come from a male donor with ankylosing spondylitis or in good health (not recorded which).

This clonotype was picked up a small number of times. This sequence joins TRBV5-5 and TRBJ1-4, with D perhaps matching TRBD1 (6 bases). Germline CDR1 reads SGHKS; CDR2 reads YYEKEE (reference sequence). The CDR3 is made up of 16 amino acids. The germline V and J ends were trimmed by 3 bases and 8 bases, with 20 bases remaining between them. CDR3 in DNA: TGTGCCAGCAGCTCGGGCGTGGGGGGCGTGAGGGAAAAACTGTTTTTT. Encoded protein: CASSSGVGGVREKLFF.

At least ten counts were recorded for this clonotype. This chain connects TRBV5-1 to TRBJ1-2; 7 bases agree with TRBD1. From germline, CDR1 is SGHRS and CDR2 YFSETQ. This CDR3 has 16 amino acids. Trimming removed 4 bases from V and 7 bases from J; junction bases left unmatched: 16. The CDR3 here is CASSPTQMGQLAGYTF. In DNA, the CDR3 is TGCGCCAGCAGCCCTACTCAAATGGGACAGCTCGCTGGCTACACCTTC.

The rearrangement uses TRBV7-9 and TRBJ2-5, with D maybe TRBD1 (5 bases). Germline CDR1 is SEHNR and CDR2 is FQNEAQ (reference sequence). CDR3 length equals 14 residues. Trimming pared 7 bases from V and 0 bases from J, leaving 12 bases between. The CDR3 is CASTIGQNQETQYF. The DNA of the CDR3 is TGTGCCAGCACCATCGGACAAAACCAAGAGACCCAGTACTTC.

This clonotype came up many times. The chain is built from TRBV5-1 and TRBJ1-1; TRBD1 matches 9 bases. J lost 5 bases, V lost 1 base, and 6 bases had no gene match. The CDR3 consists of 15 residues. CDR1 and CDR2 (germline): SGHRS, YFSETQ. CDR3 amino acids: CASSLMTGGGTEAFF. CDR3 bases: TGCGCCAGCAGCTTGATGACAGGGGGGGGGACTGAAGCTTTCTTT. The full variable domain, rest sourced from reference TRBV5-1 and TRBJ1-1, is KAGVTQTPRYLIKTRGQQVTLSCSPISGHRSVSWYQQTPGQGLQFLFEYFSETQRNKGNFPGRFSGRQFSNSRSEMNVSTLELGDSALYLCASSLMTGGGTEAFFGQGTRLTVV.

At least ten counts were recorded for this clonotype. The chain has TRBV7-9 and TRBJ1-5; 9 positions match TRBD1. The CDR3 is 14 amino acids. The V gene end was trimmed by 4 bases and the J gene end by 6 bases; junction bases not matched to a gene: 4. Looked up from germline, CDR1 is SEHNR and CDR2 is FQNEAQ (reference sequence). DNA of the CDR3: TGTGCCAGCAGCTCTACAGGGGGCGGTCAGCCCCAGCATTTT. Its translation: CASSSTGGGQPQHF.

This clonotype was detected ten times or more. The chain has TRBV20-1 and TRBJ2-7, with 9 bases that match TRBD1. The ends lost 0 bases at V and 1 base at J; junction bases unmatched: 7. The CDR3 length is 16 residues. CDR1 and CDR2 (germline): DFQATT, SNEGSKA (reference sequence). This CDR3 is CSARDSTGGFSYEQYF. The CDR3 DNA is TGCAGTGCTAGAGACTCCACAGGGGGCTTTTCCTACGAGCAGTACTTC.

This rearrangement joins TRBV3-1 to TRBJ1-2; unclear D gene. Germline assignment: CDR1 LGHDT and CDR2 YNNKEL (reference sequence). V lost 5 bases, J lost 6 bases, and 10 bases lay in between. This CDR3 is built from 12 residues. The CDR3 bases are TGTGCCAGCAGCAGGGAGGTCGATGGCTACACCTTC. The encoded protein is CASSREVDGYTF.

This clonotype occurred a few times. This chain joins TRBV5-1 and TRBJ2-3; D call uncertain. Deletions cut 6 bases from V and 5 bases from J, with 19 bases between. The CDR3 runs 15 residues. In germline, CDR1 is SGHRS, CDR2 YFSETQ. The CDR3 sequence: CASTLEASVEDTQYF. The DNA for the CDR3 is TGCGCCAGCACCCTAGAAGCCAGCGTAGAAGATACGCAGTATTTT. The entire variable domain, with the rest obtained from reference TRBV5-1 and TRBJ2-3, is as follows: KAGVTQTPRYLIKTRGQQVTLSCSPISGHRSVSWYQQTPGQGLQFLFEYFSETQRNKGNFPGRFSGRQFSNSRSEMNVSTLELGDSALYLCASTLEASVEDTQYFGPGTRLTVL.

This clonotype has just a few counts. The chain couples TRBV5-1 to TRBJ1-1; 10 bases map to TRBD1. This CDR3 comprises 15 residues. Trimming took 0 bases from V and 5 from J; bases not matched to a gene: 4. Germline V lookup: CDR1 SGHRS, CDR2 YFSETQ. The CDR3 sequence is CASSLGGQGRTEAFF. The CDR3 DNA reads as TGCGCCAGCAGCTTGGGGGGACAGGGGAGAACTGAAGCTTTCTTT.

This clonotype came up many times. The V gene is TRBV7-8, the J gene TRBJ2-3; TRBD2 is a possible D gene (5 bases). Germline loops: CDR1 SGHVS, CDR2 FQNEAQ. Trimming removed 1 base from V and 4 bases from J, with 18 bases in between. This CDR3 has 17 residues. The chain's CDR3 is CASSLVSLASGADTQYF. The CDR3 DNA is TGTGCCAGCAGCTTAGTCTCGCTAGCATCAGGTGCAGATACGCAGTATTTT.

This clonotype is labeled medium-sized. The J gene is TRBJ2-3, the V gene TRBV5-1, with 9 bases fitting TRBD1. CDR1 SGHRS and CDR2 YFSETQ come from the germline V gene. Trimming at V came to 0 bases and at J to 6 bases, leaving 2 bases not matched to a gene. The length of the CDR3 is 14 residues. The CDR3 loop is CASSLGQGGDTQYF. The CDR3 DNA follows: TGCGCCAGCAGCTTGGGACAGGGGGGTGATACGCAGTATTTT.

This clonotype was detected only a few times. The chain recombines TRBV6-1 with TRBJ1-6; 7 bases match TRBD1. Germline trimming cut 5 bases from V and 7 bases from J; bases unmatched to any gene: 11. This CDR3 has 16 amino acids. Germline values: CDR1 MNHNS, CDR2 SASEGT. The CDR3 bases are TGTGCCAGCAGTCCTAGACTCACAGGGGAAAATTCACCCCTCCACTTT. Residues: CASSPRLTGENSPLHF.

The chain joins TRBV5-1 to TRBJ1-2; D unclear. The CDR3 length is 14 residues. CDR1 is SGHRS, CDR2 YFSETQ, per germline. The V end lost 4 bases, the J end lost 4 bases, and 14 bases lay between the germline ends. The CDR3 bases are TGCGCCAGCAGCGTCAGGCCCCTGTCCTATGGCTACACCTTC. Translating gives CASSVRPLSYGYTF.

There are many counts of this clonotype. The chain recombines TRBV5-5 with TRBJ2-3, with TRBD1 as a possible D gene (5 bases). In germline, CDR1 is SGHKS, CDR2 YYEKEE (reference sequence). V lost 0 bases and J lost 1, with 9 bases in between. The CDR3 totals 15 residues. The CDR3, as DNA: TGTGCCAGCAGCTTGGAGACAGAAGGCACAGATACGCAGTATTTT. Amino acid sequence: CASSLETEGTDTQYF.

The chain combines TRBV5-1 with TRBJ1-1; the D is unclear. Trimming stripped 0 bases from V and 4 bases from J, with 16 bases between. The CDR3 has 16 amino acids. Germline V gene data show CDR1 as SGHRS and CDR2 as YFSETQ. This CDR3 is CASSLGGQALRTEAFF. The CDR3 coding sequence is TGCGCCAGCAGCTTGGGAGGCCAGGCGCTTCGCACTGAAGCTTTCTTT.

The V gene is TRBV19, the J gene TRBJ2-1, with 9 bases that match TRBD1. J was trimmed by 5 bases and V by 11 bases; bases with no gene match: 10. CDR1 is LNHDA and CDR2 is SQIVND in the germline V gene (reference sequence). The CDR3 is 14 amino acids. The CDR3 DNA sequence: TGTGCCTCCGAGGCGGACAGGGGTAACAATGAGCAGTTCTTC. Its translation: CASEADRGNNEQFF.

This clonotype was seen many times. The J gene is TRBJ2-3, the V gene TRBV5-1; either TRBD1 or TRBD2 may supply D (6 bases each). The CDR3 extends over 16 amino acids. The germline V gene encodes CDR1 SGHRS and CDR2 YFSETQ. Trimming removed 0 bases from V and 5 bases from J, with 16 bases in between. This chain's CDR3 is CASSLGGLGGQDTQYF. The DNA for the CDR3 is TGCGCCAGCAGCTTGGGGGGATTGGGGGGCCAAGATACGCAGTATTTT. The entire variable domain, with the rest obtained from reference TRBV5-1 and TRBJ2-3, is as follows: KAGVTQTPRYLIKTRGQQVTLSCSPISGHRSVSWYQQTPGQGLQFLFEYFSETQRNKGNFPGRFSGRQFSNSRSEMNVSTLELGDSALYLCASSLGGLGGQDTQYFGPGTRLTVL.

This clonotype showed up just a few times. This chain links TRBV24-1 with TRBJ1-5, with D possibly TRBD1 on 5 matching bases. V dropped 6 bases and J dropped 4 bases, with 24 bases sitting between them. The CDR3 length is 18 residues. Germline CDR1 and CDR2: KGHDR and SFDVKD. In DNA, the CDR3 is TGTGCCACCAGTCCTAAACCCGGGACTGGGAGGCAAAATCAGCCCCAGCATTTT. This sequence encodes CATSPKPGTGRQNQPQHF.

A single count supports this clonotype. The chain has TRBV7-2 and TRBJ2-7; D perhaps matches TRBD1 (6 bases). The CDR3 loop spans 12 amino acids. The V end lost 1 base, the J end lost 6 bases, and 7 bases lay between the germline ends. CDR1 is SGHTA, CDR2 FQGNSA, per germline. The CDR3 region has the DNA TGTGCCAGCAGCTTAGACAGGGTCGAGCAGTACTTC. Translation gives CASSLDRVEQYF.

This clonotype was found a few times. This chain links TRBV3-1 with TRBJ2-7, with 7 bases that match TRBD1. With V trimmed by 10 bases and J by 5 bases, 14 bases remained unmatched. CDR3 length: 14 residues. Per germline, CDR1 LGHDT and CDR2 YNNKEL (reference sequence). CDR3 protein: CATTYRQGSNEQYF. CDR3 DNA sequence: TGTGCCACCACGTACCGACAGGGTTCAAACGAGCAGTACTTC.

This clonotype has ten or more counts. The gene calls are TRBV28 and TRBJ2-3; either TRBD1 or TRBD2 may fit D (5 bases each). V lost 11 bases to trimming and J lost 0 bases, with 15 bases between them. The V gene's germline CDR1 is MDHEN and CDR2 SYDVKM. The CDR3 has 14 amino acids. CDR3 loop: CAVPRGPSTDTQYF. DNA of the CDR3: TGTGCCGTTCCGAGGGGACCTAGCACAGATACGCAGTATTTT.

This clonotype has only a few counts. The chain joins TRBV6-1 to TRBJ1-5; 9 bases align to TRBD1. The CDR3 is made up of 15 amino acids. CDR1 is MNHNS and CDR2 is SASEGT in the germline V gene. V trimming: 5 bases; J trimming: 2 bases; junction bases outside the gene matches: 4. The CDR3 protein is CASSPQGAGNQPQHF. The CDR3 bases are TGTGCCAGCAGTCCACAGGGGGCGGGCAATCAGCCCCAGCATTTT.

At least ten counts were recorded for this clonotype. This chain links TRBV5-1 with TRBJ2-5; TRBD2 agrees at 7 bases. Germline V gives CDR1 SGHRS, CDR2 YFSETQ. Trimming removed 2 bases from V and 9 bases from J; junction bases left unmatched: 7. The CDR3 is made up of 13 amino acids. CDR3 bases: TGCGCCAGCAGCTTAAGCGGGGATTCTTCCCAGTACTTC. It encodes CASSLSGDSSQYF.

At least ten counts were recorded for this clonotype. The chain joins TRBV6-1 to TRBJ2-3; D not certain. CDR1 and CDR2 (germline): MNHNS, SASEGT. This CDR3 is built from 13 residues. Written as DNA, the CDR3 is TGTGGATCGACGTTGGGTGGCACAGATACGCAGTATTTT. Its translation is CGSTLGGTDTQYF.

The J gene is TRBJ2-1, the V gene TRBV12-3 or TRBV12-4; 9 bases are a match to TRBD2. The CDR3 extends over 17 amino acids. Losses at the gene ends were 5 bases for V and 3 bases for J; bases not matched to a gene: 11. The CDR3 is CASSARGGTSFYNEQFF. CDR3 nucleotides: TGTGCCAGCAGTGCCCGGGGCGGGACTAGCTTCTACAATGAGCAGTTCTTC.